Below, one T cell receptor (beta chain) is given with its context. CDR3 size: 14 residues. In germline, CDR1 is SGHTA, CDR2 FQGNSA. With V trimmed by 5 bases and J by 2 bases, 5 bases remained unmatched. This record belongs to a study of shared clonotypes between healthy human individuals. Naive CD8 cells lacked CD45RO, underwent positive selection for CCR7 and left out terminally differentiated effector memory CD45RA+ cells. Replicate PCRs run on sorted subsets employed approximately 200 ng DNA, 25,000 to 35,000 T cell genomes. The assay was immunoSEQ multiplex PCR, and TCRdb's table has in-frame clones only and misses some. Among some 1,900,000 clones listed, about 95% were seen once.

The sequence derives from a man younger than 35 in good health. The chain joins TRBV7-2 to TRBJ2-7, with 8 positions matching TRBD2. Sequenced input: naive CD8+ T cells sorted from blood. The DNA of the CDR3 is TGTGCCAGCAGCACTGAGCGGGGGACCTACGAGCAGTACTTC. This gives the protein CASSTERGTYEQYF. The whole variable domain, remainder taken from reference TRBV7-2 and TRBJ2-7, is GAGVSQSPSNKVTEKGKDVELRCDPISGHTALYWYRQSLGQGLEFLIYFQGNSAPDKSGLPSDRFSAERTGGSVSTLTIQRTQQEDSAVYLCASSTERGTYEQYFGPGTRLTVT.